This is a list of T cell receptor beta chains from one sample in a study of Graves' ophthalmopathy and Graves' hyperthyroidism. TCRdb used MiXCR to reprocess the multiplex PCR reads, holding one entry per CDR3 protein. The repertoire holds 600,000 to 700,000 distinct CDR3 sequences, with approximately 39% as singletons. The sequenced sample consisted of peripheral blood. These receptor sequences come from an adult man with Graves' ophthalmopathy. Both conserved end residues are part of each CDR3. The order of the fields is clone size, J gene, V gene, D gene, CDR3 protein, CDR3 DNA. D genes are given only for firm matches. Clone size is given for some rows only: seen once, a few or many times, or a class if the clone is expanded.

clone_size: many
j_call: TRBJ1-5
v_call: TRBV9
d_call: -
cdr3_aa: CASSAGQNNQPQHF
cdr3_nt: TGTGCCAGCAGCGCAGGACAGAACAATCAGCCCCAGCATTTT

clone_size: -
j_call: TRBJ1-3
v_call: TRBV6-5
d_call: -
cdr3_aa: CASRTQTELRRSSGNTIYF
cdr3_nt: TGTGCCAGCAGGACACAGACAGAACTAAGGCGCTCCTCTGGAAACACCATATATTTT

clone_size: -
j_call: TRBJ1-5
v_call: TRBV3-1
d_call: -
cdr3_aa: CASSQTTVSNQPQHF
cdr3_nt: TGTGCCAGCAGCCAAACGACAGTTAGCAATCAGCCCCAGCATTTT

clone_size: many
j_call: TRBJ2-5
v_call: TRBV5-8
d_call: TRBD2
cdr3_aa: CASSLGLAGLETQYF
cdr3_nt: TGTGCCAGCAGCTTGGGGCTAGCGGGATTGGAGACCCAGTACTTC

clone_size: many
j_call: TRBJ2-5
v_call: TRBV19
d_call: -
cdr3_aa: CASSISGVDETQYF
cdr3_nt: TGTGCCAGTAGTATTTCGGGGGTGGATGAGACCCAGTACTTC

clone_size: few
j_call: TRBJ2-2
v_call: TRBV20-1
d_call: -
cdr3_aa: CSARDVALETGELFF
cdr3_nt: TGCAGTGCTAGAGATGTAGCTTTAGAAACCGGGGAGCTGTTTTTT

clone_size: -
j_call: TRBJ1-1
v_call: TRBV10-3
d_call: TRBD1
cdr3_aa: CANSGQLNTEASF
cdr3_nt: TGCGCCAACTCGGGACAGCTGAACACTGAAGCTTCCTTT

clone_size: -
j_call: TRBJ1-5
v_call: TRBV29-1
d_call: -
cdr3_aa: CSVQPRGAKTQHF
cdr3_nt: TGCAGCGTCCAACCACGGGGGGCAAAGACCCAGCATTTT

clone_size: -
j_call: TRBJ1-5
v_call: TRBV6-5
d_call: TRBD1
cdr3_aa: CAISNRGDGTQHF
cdr3_nt: TGTGCCATCAGTAACAGGGGGGATGGGACCCAGCATTTT

clone_size: many
j_call: TRBJ1-1
v_call: TRBV6-6
d_call: -
cdr3_aa: CASRQTGLYTEAFF
cdr3_nt: TGTGCCAGCAGACAGACAGGTCTGTACACTGAAGCTTTCTTT

clone_size: many
j_call: TRBJ1-1
v_call: TRBV25-1
d_call: -
cdr3_aa: CASSEVGRDSTEAFF
cdr3_nt: TGTGCCAGCAGTGAAGTCGGCAGGGATAGCACTGAAGCTTTCTTT

clone_size: -
j_call: TRBJ2-7
v_call: TRBV5-6
d_call: TRBD2
cdr3_aa: CASSFRTSGRATYEQYF
cdr3_nt: TGTGCCAGCAGCTTTAGGACTAGCGGGAGGGCCACCTACGAGCAGTACTTC

clone_size: once
j_call: TRBJ1-5
v_call: TRBV7-2
d_call: -
cdr3_aa: CASSGRVRPYQPQHF
cdr3_nt: TGTGCCAGCAGCGGCCGGGTCAGACCCTATCAGCCCCAGCATTTT

clone_size: many
j_call: TRBJ2-2
v_call: TRBV2
d_call: -
cdr3_aa: CASSPRGTNTGELFF
cdr3_nt: TGTGCCAGCAGTCCCCGGGGCACGAACACCGGGGAGCTGTTTTTT

clone_size: -
j_call: TRBJ2-7
v_call: TRBV11-2
d_call: TRBD2
cdr3_aa: CASSITGGRSYEQYF
cdr3_nt: TGTGCCAGCAGCATTACTGGCGGGAGGAGTTACGAGCAGTACTTC

clone_size: -
j_call: TRBJ1-5
v_call: TRBV5-1
d_call: -
cdr3_aa: CASSLGQLDRETQHF
cdr3_nt: TGCGCCAGCAGCTTGGGACAATTGGATCGGGAGACCCAGCATTTT

clone_size: -
j_call: TRBJ1-6
v_call: TRBV25-1
d_call: TRBD1
cdr3_aa: CASSEHAGGGNSPLHF
cdr3_nt: TGTGCCAGCAGTGAGCATGCAGGGGGAGGTAATTCACCCCTCCACTTT

clone_size: many
j_call: TRBJ2-7
v_call: TRBV19
d_call: TRBD2
cdr3_aa: CASSTGTSGSNEQYF
cdr3_nt: TGTGCCAGTAGTACAGGGACTAGCGGGAGTAACGAGCAGTACTTC

clone_size: many
j_call: TRBJ1-6
v_call: TRBV20-1
d_call: TRBD1
cdr3_aa: CSAHQGADSPLHF
cdr3_nt: TGCAGTGCTCATCAGGGGGCGGATTCACCCCTCCACTTT

clone_size: many
j_call: TRBJ1-1
v_call: TRBV15
d_call: -
cdr3_aa: CATSSGGVAGTEAFF
cdr3_nt: TGTGCCACCAGCAGTGGCGGGGTTGCGGGGACTGAAGCTTTCTTT

clone_size: -
j_call: TRBJ2-5
v_call: TRBV25-1
d_call: TRBD2
cdr3_aa: CASSNRVGSGSQETQYF
cdr3_nt: TGTGCCAGCAGTAACCGGGTGGGTAGCGGGAGTCAAGAGACCCAGTACTTC

clone_size: many
j_call: TRBJ1-1
v_call: TRBV12-5
d_call: -
cdr3_aa: CASGLGRRGTEAFF
cdr3_nt: TGTGCTAGTGGTTTGGGCAGGAGGGGCACTGAAGCTTTCTTT

clone_size: few
j_call: TRBJ2-2
v_call: TRBV25-1
d_call: -
cdr3_aa: CASSERAGVSGELFF
cdr3_nt: TGTGCCAGCAGTGAAAGGGCAGGGGTATCCGGGGAGCTGTTTTTT

clone_size: many
j_call: TRBJ1-4
v_call: TRBV20-1
d_call: TRBD1
cdr3_aa: CSVLPGQGYEKLFF
cdr3_nt: TGCAGTGTTCTACCGGGACAGGGGTACGAAAAACTGTTTTTT

clone_size: -
j_call: TRBJ1-2
v_call: TRBV10-2
d_call: TRBD1
cdr3_aa: CASSPDRGYHYGYTF
cdr3_nt: TGCGCCAGCAGTCCTGACAGGGGGTACCACTATGGCTACACCTTC

clone_size: -
j_call: TRBJ1-5
v_call: TRBV10-3
d_call: TRBD1
cdr3_aa: CAISSQGQPNQPQHF
cdr3_nt: TGTGCCATCAGCTCCCAGGGACAGCCTAATCAGCCCCAGCATTTT

clone_size: -
j_call: TRBJ2-5
v_call: TRBV10-3
d_call: -
cdr3_aa: CASMVGPAQETQYF
cdr3_nt: TGTGCCAGCATGGTGGGCCCGGCCCAAGAGACCCAGTACTTC

clone_size: many
j_call: TRBJ1-1
v_call: TRBV9
d_call: -
cdr3_aa: CASSVSGFTEAFF
cdr3_nt: TGTGCCAGCAGCGTTTCCGGGTTCACTGAAGCTTTCTTT

clone_size: many
j_call: TRBJ1-2
v_call: TRBV7-2
d_call: TRBD1
cdr3_aa: CASSPYRQGDYGYTF
cdr3_nt: TGTGCCAGCAGCCCATACCGACAGGGTGACTATGGCTACACCTTC

clone_size: many
j_call: TRBJ1-1
v_call: TRBV15
d_call: TRBD1
cdr3_aa: CATSSGTGGYTEAFF
cdr3_nt: TGTGCCACCAGCAGCGGGACAGGGGGCTACACTGAAGCTTTCTTT

clone_size: few
j_call: TRBJ1-1
v_call: TRBV3-1
d_call: -
cdr3_aa: CASSQDFRGYTEAFF
cdr3_nt: TGTGCCAGCAGCCAAGATTTCAGGGGCTACACTGAAGCTTTCTTT

clone_size: many
j_call: TRBJ1-1
v_call: TRBV10-3
d_call: TRBD1
cdr3_aa: CASSTRDRSNTEAFF
cdr3_nt: TGTGCCAGCAGTACCCGGGACAGGAGTAACACTGAAGCTTTCTTT

clone_size: -
j_call: TRBJ1-5
v_call: TRBV6-1
d_call: -
cdr3_aa: CASSARGSPQHF
cdr3_nt: TGTGCCAGCAGTGCTAGAGGTTCGCCCCAGCATTTT

clone_size: many
j_call: TRBJ1-5
v_call: TRBV20-1
d_call: -
cdr3_aa: CSAASSGASNQPQHF
cdr3_nt: TGCAGTGCTGCAAGCTCAGGGGCTAGCAATCAGCCCCAGCATTTT

clone_size: many
j_call: TRBJ1-4
v_call: TRBV6-5
d_call: -
cdr3_aa: CASSDPSGDEKLFF
cdr3_nt: TGTGCCAGCAGTGATCCCTCTGGGGATGAAAAACTGTTTTTT

clone_size: many
j_call: TRBJ2-7
v_call: TRBV2
d_call: -
cdr3_aa: CASRDSYEQYF
cdr3_nt: TGTGCCAGCAGGGACAGTTACGAGCAGTACTTC

clone_size: many
j_call: TRBJ1-1
v_call: TRBV29-1
d_call: TRBD1
cdr3_aa: CSVLDRGNTEAFF
cdr3_nt: TGCAGCGTTCTTGACAGGGGGAACACTGAAGCTTTCTTT

clone_size: -
j_call: TRBJ1-1
v_call: TRBV2
d_call: -
cdr3_aa: CASSALQGHTEAFF
cdr3_nt: TGTGCCAGCAGTGCCCTACAGGGTCACACTGAAGCTTTCTTT

clone_size: -
j_call: TRBJ1-4
v_call: TRBV7-9
d_call: -
cdr3_aa: CASSFPDREEKNCFF
cdr3_nt: -

clone_size: -
j_call: TRBJ2-5
v_call: TRBV12-3/TRBV12-4
d_call: -
cdr3_aa: CASSFAPNQETQYF
cdr3_nt: TGTGCCAGCAGTTTCGCCCCGAACCAAGAGACCCAGTACTTC

clone_size: many
j_call: TRBJ1-1
v_call: TRBV12-3/TRBV12-4
d_call: TRBD1
cdr3_aa: CASSSWTGGGMNTEAFF
cdr3_nt: TGTGCCAGCAGTTCCTGGACAGGGGGCGGGATGAACACTGAAGCTTTCTTT

clone_size: -
j_call: TRBJ1-4
v_call: TRBV2
d_call: -
cdr3_aa: CASSDYGRDEKLFF
cdr3_nt: TGTGCCAGCAGTGACTACGGGCGGGATGAAAAACTGTTTTTT

clone_size: -
j_call: TRBJ1-5
v_call: TRBV7-6
d_call: -
cdr3_aa: CASSLLSGGGDQPQHF
cdr3_nt: TGTGCCAGCAGCTTACTAAGCGGGGGGGGTGATCAGCCCCAGCATTTT

clone_size: once
j_call: TRBJ2-7
v_call: TRBV10-3
d_call: TRBD2
cdr3_aa: CAISGLAGGPGYEQYF
cdr3_nt: TGTGCCATCAGTGGCCTAGCGGGAGGGCCGGGTTACGAGCAGTACTTC

clone_size: -
j_call: TRBJ1-6
v_call: TRBV19
d_call: TRBD1
cdr3_aa: CASTQGTGGAMNSPLHF
cdr3_nt: TGTGCCAGTACCCAAGGGACAGGGGGCGCAATGAATTCACCCCTCCACTTT

clone_size: -
j_call: TRBJ1-6
v_call: TRBV25-1
d_call: -
cdr3_aa: CASKLTYNSPLHF
cdr3_nt: TGTGCCAGCAAACTAACTTATAATTCACCCCTCCACTTT

clone_size: many
j_call: TRBJ1-1
v_call: TRBV19
d_call: -
cdr3_aa: CASSLARETEAFF
cdr3_nt: TGTGCCAGTAGTCTTGCCAGGGAGACTGAAGCTTTCTTT

clone_size: -
j_call: TRBJ2-6
v_call: TRBV20-1
d_call: -
cdr3_aa: CSAFPTGANVLTF
cdr3_nt: TGCAGTGCCTTTCCGACAGGGGCCAACGTCCTGACTTTC